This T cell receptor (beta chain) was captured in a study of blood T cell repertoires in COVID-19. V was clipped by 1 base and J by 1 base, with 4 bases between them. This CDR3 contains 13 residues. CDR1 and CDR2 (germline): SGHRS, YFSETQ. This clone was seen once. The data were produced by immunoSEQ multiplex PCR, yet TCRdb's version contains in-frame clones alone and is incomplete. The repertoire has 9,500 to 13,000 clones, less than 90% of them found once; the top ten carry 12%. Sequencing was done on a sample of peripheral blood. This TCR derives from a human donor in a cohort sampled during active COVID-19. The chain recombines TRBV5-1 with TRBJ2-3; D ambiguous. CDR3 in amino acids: CASSLPGTDTQYF. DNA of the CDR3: TGCGCCAGCAGCTTGCCCGGCACAGATACGCAGTATTTT.